Listed here are 9 T cell receptor beta chains from one sample, sequenced in a study of identical twins. MiXCR, run by TCRdb on the 5' RACE reads, gives a single entry per CDR3 protein. Of 690,000 or so distinct CDR3 sequences detected, 8.5% to 9% appear once; the ten largest clones hold around 0.98%. These data also formed part of another study, on yellow fever vaccine responses in identical twins.

The sequencing sample was made of PBMCs. Receptors originate from a woman younger than 35 in good health.

This clonotype was seen a handful of times. CDR3 in amino acids: CASSKDPGLAGGRQETQYF. In DNA, the CDR3 is TGTGCCAGCAGCAAAGACCCCGGACTAGCGGGGGGAAGACAAGAGACCCAGTACTTC. The chain is built from TRBV21-1 and TRBJ2-5; TRBD2, the D gene given by the table, was not confirmed from the DNA. TRBV21-1 is given as a pseudogene. This CDR3 comprises 19 residues.

The V call is TRBV6-1, the J call TRBJ2-7; 8 nucleotides agree with TRBD2. Losses at the gene ends were 3 bases for V and 2 bases for J; bases not matched to a gene: 6. The germline gives CDR1 MNHNS, CDR2 SASEGT. This CDR3 has 15 amino acids. CDR3 DNA sequence: TGTGCCAGCAGTGACTTCGGCGGGGGGCCCTACGAGCAGTACTTC. This codes for CASSDFGGGPYEQYF.

This clonotype was observed a handful of times. The chain has TRBV5-5 and TRBJ2-2, with 8 bases that match TRBD2. Unmatched junction bases numbered 5, after V lost 2 bases and J lost 2 bases. CDR1 is SGHKS, CDR2 YYEKEE, per germline (reference sequence). This CDR3 region has 16 residues. DNA of the CDR3: TGTGCCAGCAGCTTACGACTAGCGAGTAACACCGGGGAGCTGTTTTTT. It encodes CASSLRLASNTGELFF.

This clonotype was counted only a few times. The chain employs TRBV6-6 and TRBJ2-7; 10 nucleotides line up with TRBD1. This CDR3 has 13 amino acids. Germline CDR1 MNHNY, CDR2 SVGAGI (reference sequence). V gave up 7 bases and J gave up 6 bases; unmatched junction bases: 6. The CDR3, as DNA: TGTGCCAGCACCGGGACAGGGGTCCTCGAGCAGTACTTC. Its protein is CASTGTGVLEQYF.

Remarks on this clonotype: With a much larger clone just one base away, this may be a read error. The chain uses TRBV7-2 and TRBJ2-7; D is possibly TRBD2 (6 bases). There are 14 residues in the CDR3. The V gene's germline CDR1 is SGHTA and CDR2 FQGNSA. V was clipped by 5 bases and J by 3 bases, with 14 bases between them. CDR3 in DNA: TGTGCCAGCAGCATACCGGGACTGAGCTACGAGCAGTACTTC. This gives the protein CASSIPGLSYEQYF.

This clonotype was detected a few times. CDR3 sequence reads: CASRKIGGYEQYF. The CDR3 DNA is TGTGCCAGCAGGAAAATAGGGGGCTACGAGCAGTACTTC. J is TRBJ2-7 and V is TRBV7-2, with D tentatively TRBD1 (6 bases). Trimming pared 6 bases from V and 3 bases from J, leaving 12 bases between. CDR3 length equals 13 residues. Germline V gene sequence: CDR1 SGHTA, CDR2 FQGNSA.

This clonotype showed up many times. The gene calls are TRBV5-1 and TRBJ2-5; tentative D call: TRBD2 (6 bases). The CDR3 runs to 13 residues. In germline, CDR1 is SGHRS, CDR2 YFSETQ. Between the trimmed V and J ends, which lost 1 base and 3 bases, there was a span of 7 bases. This chain's CDR3 is CASSLREEETQYF. The CDR3 nucleotides read TGCGCCAGCAGCTTGAGGGAGGAAGAGACCCAGTACTTC.

This clonotype showed up many times. The chain links TRBV6-2 or TRBV6-3 to TRBJ2-7; D not resolved. Germline V gives CDR1 MNHEY, CDR2 SVGEGT. The germline V and J ends were trimmed by 6 bases and 5 bases, with 23 bases remaining between them. The CDR3 loop spans 16 amino acids. CDR3 sequence: CASSRTLNSVRDEQYF. CDR3 DNA: TGTGCCAGCAGCCGCACCCTCAATTCCGTCCGCGACGAGCAGTACTTC.

In this sample, this clonotype turned up a few times. The chain links TRBV28 to TRBJ2-2; D is ambiguous. CDR1 MDHEN and CDR2 SYDVKM come from the germline V gene. V lost 6 bases to trimming and J lost 1 base, with 12 bases between them. The CDR3 sequence is 15 residues long. CDR3 region: CASRLPEGNTGELFF. As DNA, the CDR3 is TGTGCCAGCAGGTTGCCAGAAGGGAACACCGGGGAGCTGTTTTTT.